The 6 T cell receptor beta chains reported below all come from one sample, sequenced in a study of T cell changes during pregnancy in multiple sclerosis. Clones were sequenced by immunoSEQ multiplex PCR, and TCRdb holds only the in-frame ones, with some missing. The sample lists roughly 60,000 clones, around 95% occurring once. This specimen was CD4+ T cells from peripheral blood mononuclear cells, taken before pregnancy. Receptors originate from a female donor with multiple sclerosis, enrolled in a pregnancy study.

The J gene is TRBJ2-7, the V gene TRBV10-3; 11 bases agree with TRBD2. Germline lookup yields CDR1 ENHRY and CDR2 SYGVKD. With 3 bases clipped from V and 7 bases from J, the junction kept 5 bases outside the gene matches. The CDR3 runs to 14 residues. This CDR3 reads CAISDLLAGVEQYF. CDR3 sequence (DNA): TGTGCCATCAGTGATCTACTAGCGGGAGTGGAGCAGTACTTC.

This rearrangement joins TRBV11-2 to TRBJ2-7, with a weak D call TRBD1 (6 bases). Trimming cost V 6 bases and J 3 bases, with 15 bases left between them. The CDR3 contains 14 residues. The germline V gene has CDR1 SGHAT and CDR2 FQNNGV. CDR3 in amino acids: CASRPPGQFYEQYF. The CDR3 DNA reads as TGTGCCAGCAGACCCCCAGGACAGTTCTACGAGCAGTACTTC.

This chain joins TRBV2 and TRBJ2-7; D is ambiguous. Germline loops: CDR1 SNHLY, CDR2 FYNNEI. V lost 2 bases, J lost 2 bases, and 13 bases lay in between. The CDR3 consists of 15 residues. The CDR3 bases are TGTGCCAGCAGTGAAACTGGCCAGGCAACCTACGAGCAGTACTTC. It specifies CASSETGQATYEQYF.

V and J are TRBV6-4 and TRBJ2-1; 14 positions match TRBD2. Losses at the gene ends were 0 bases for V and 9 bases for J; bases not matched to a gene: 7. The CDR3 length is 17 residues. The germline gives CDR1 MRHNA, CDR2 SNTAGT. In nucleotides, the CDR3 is TGTGCCAGCAGTGACTCGGGGGGACTAGCGGGAGCGGGTGAGCAGTTCTTC. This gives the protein CASSDSGGLAGAGEQFF.

The CDR3 loop is CASSQGTSGGENIQYF. DNA of the CDR3: TGTGCCAGCAGCCAGGGGACTAGCGGGGGCGAAAACATTCAGTACTTC. This chain links TRBV7-2 with TRBJ2-4; 14 bases agree with TRBD2. Germline lookup yields CDR1 SGHTA and CDR2 FQGNSA. V lost 5 bases, J lost 5 bases, and 5 bases stayed unmatched. CDR3 length: 16 residues.

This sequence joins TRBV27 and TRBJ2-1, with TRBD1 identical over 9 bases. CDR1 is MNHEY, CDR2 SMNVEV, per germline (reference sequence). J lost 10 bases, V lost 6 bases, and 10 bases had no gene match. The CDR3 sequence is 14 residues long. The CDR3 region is CASSGTGLSREQFF. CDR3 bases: TGTGCCAGCAGCGGGACAGGGTTATCGCGGGAGCAGTTCTTC.